This T cell receptor (beta chain) originates from a study of T-cell reconstitution after alpha-beta-depleted transplantation in children. Study-wide results and caveats: There were reportedly several hundred expanded graft clones from which alpha-beta T cells came about two months after transplant.

With regard to this clonotype: Its antigen is not known.

V was shortened by 7 bases and J by 8 bases, with 14 bases between the two germline ends. The CDR3 has 11 residues. Germline V CDR1 and CDR2: DFQATT, SNEGSKA (reference sequence). A library of TCRbeta sequences, prepared with unique molecular identifiers, was generated. TCRdb reanalysed the PCR reads using MiXCR and keeps one entry per CDR3 protein. The data show some 450,000 distinct CDR3 sequences, with 43% seen just once and 27% held by the top ten. This specimen consisted of PBMCs, obtained before TCRalphabeta/CD19-depleted stem cell transplant. The receptor comes from a girl aged 2 to 9 with aplastic anemia, due to receive a stem cell transplant. V and J are TRBV20-1 and TRBJ1-2, with D unclear. This CDR3 reads CSGGPAGGYTF. The CDR3 coding sequence is TGCAGTGGAGGGCCCGCGGGAGGCTACACCTTC.